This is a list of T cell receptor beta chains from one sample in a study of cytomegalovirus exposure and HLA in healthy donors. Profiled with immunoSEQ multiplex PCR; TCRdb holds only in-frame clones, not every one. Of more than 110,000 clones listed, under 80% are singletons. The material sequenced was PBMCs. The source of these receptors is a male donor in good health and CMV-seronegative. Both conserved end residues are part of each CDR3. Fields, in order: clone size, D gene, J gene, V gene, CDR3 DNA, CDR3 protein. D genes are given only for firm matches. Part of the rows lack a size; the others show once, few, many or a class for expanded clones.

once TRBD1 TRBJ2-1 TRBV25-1 TGTGCCAGCGCCCGACAGGGGGTCCAGGAGCAGTTCTTC CASARQGVQEQFF
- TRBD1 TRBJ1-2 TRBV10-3 TGTGCCATCAAGTTGGACAGGGCGGGGGGCTACACCTTC CAIKLDRAGGYTF
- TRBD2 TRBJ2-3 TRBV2 TGTGCCAGCAACCTAGCGGCTAGCACAGATACGCAGTATTTT CASNLAASTDTQYF
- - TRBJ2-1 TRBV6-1 TGTGCCAGCAAGGAGGAGCTAGCCTACAATGAGCAGTTCTTC CASKEELAYNEQFF
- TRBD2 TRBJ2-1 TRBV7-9 TGTGCCAGCAGCTCGGGGACTAGCCTCTACAATGAGCAGTTCTTC CASSSGTSLYNEQFF
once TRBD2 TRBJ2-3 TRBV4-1 TGCGCCAGCAGCCAAGACGAGACTAGCGCCATCACAGATACGCAGTATTTT CASSQDETSAITDTQYF
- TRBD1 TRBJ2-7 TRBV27 TGTGCCAGCAGAGTGGAGATAAGACAGGGCTGGGACGAGCAGTACTTC CASRVEIRQGWDEQYF
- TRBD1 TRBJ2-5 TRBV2 TGTGCCAGCAGCCCTACAGGGGGCGAGACCCAGTACTTC CASSPTGGETQYF
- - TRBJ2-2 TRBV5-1 TGCGCCAGCAGGGAGACTCAGATTACCGGGGAGCTGTTTTTT CASRETQITGELFF
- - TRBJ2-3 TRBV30 TGTGCCTGGACCCCGGGTCAGAAGGGCACAGATACGCAGTATTTT CAWTPGQKGTDTQYF
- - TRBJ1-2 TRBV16 TGTGCCAGCAGCCAATCCGCCTTGAGGGGCTACACCTTC CASSQSALRGYTF
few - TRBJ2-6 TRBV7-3 TGTGCCAGCTTTAGGTCAGGGCAAGTCCTGACTTTC CASFRSGQVLTF
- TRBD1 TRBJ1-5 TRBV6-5 TGTGCCAGCACTACAGGGGGGTCTCAGCCCCAGCATTTT CASTTGGSQPQHF
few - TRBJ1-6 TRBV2 TGTGCCAGCAGTGTCGAGAGAAATTCACCCCTCCACTTT CASSVERNSPLHF
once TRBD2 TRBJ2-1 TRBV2 TGTGCCAGCAGTGCTATAGCGGGATTTTACAATGAGCAGTTCTTC CASSAIAGFYNEQFF
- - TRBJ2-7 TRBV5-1 TGCGCCAGCAGCCCCCCTGGCGGAGTGGCCCGAGGAGAGCAGTACTTC CASSPPGGVARGEQYF
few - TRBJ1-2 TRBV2 TGTGCCAGCAGTGGAAGACAGAACTATGGCTACACCTTC CASSGRQNYGYTF
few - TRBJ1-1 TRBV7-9 TGTGCCAGCAGCTTATCCCCTAGCGCTGAAGCTTTCTTT CASSLSPSAEAFF
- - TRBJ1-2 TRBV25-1 TGTGCCAGCAGAAGGACGGGGAACTATGGCTACACCTTC CASRRTGNYGYTF
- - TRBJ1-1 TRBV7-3 TGTGCCAGCAGCTTAACTCGGGGGGCGTTCACTGAAGCTTTCTTT CASSLTRGAFTEAFF
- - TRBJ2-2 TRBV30 TGTGCCTGGAGTGCGACTAGTGTCACCGGGGAGCTGTTTTTT CAWSATSVTGELFF
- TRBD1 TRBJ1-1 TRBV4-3 TGCGCCAGCAGCCACCATCCGGACAGGGTGAACACTGAAGCTTTCTTT CASSHHPDRVNTEAFF
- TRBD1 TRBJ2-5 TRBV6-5 TGTGCCAGCAGTAGGATACCGGGACAGGGATGGTACTTC CASSRIPGQGWYF
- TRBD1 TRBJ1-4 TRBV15 TGTGCCACCAGCCCCCATATAGGGCAGGGGGTGGCGGCTAATGAAAAACTGTTTTTT CATSPHIGQGVAANEKLFF
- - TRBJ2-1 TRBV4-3 TGCGCCAGCAGCCAAGCCCAGGGGACCTACAATGAGCAGTTCTTC CASSQAQGTYNEQFF
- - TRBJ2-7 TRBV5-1 TGCGCCAGCAGCTTGGCCCTATCCTACGAGCAGTACTTC CASSLALSYEQYF
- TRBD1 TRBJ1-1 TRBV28 TGTGCCAGCAGCACCGGGACAGCCTTTCCCGAAGCTTTCTTT CASSTGTAFPEAFF
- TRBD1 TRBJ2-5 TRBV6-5 TGTGCCAGCAGTTGGACAGGGAGGGAGACCCAGTACTTC CASSWTGRETQYF
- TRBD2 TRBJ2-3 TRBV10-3 TGTGCCACCCGAGGGGCTAGCGGGGGGTCTAGCACAGATACGCAGTATTTT CATRGASGGSSTDTQYF
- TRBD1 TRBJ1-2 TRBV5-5 TGTGCCAGCGGGGACAGTGCCAACTATGGCTACACCTTC CASGDSANYGYTF
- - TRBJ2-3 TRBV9 TGTGCCAGCAGCACTTTACCGCGTTCGGGAGGCACAGATACGCAGTATTTT CASSTLPRSGGTDTQYF
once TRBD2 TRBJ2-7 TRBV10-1 TGCGCCAGCAGTACTAGCGGGAGGACCTACGAGCAGTACTTC CASSTSGRTYEQYF
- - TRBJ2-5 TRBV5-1 TGCGCCAGCAGCTATCAGGGTAACCAGGAGCAGTACTTC CASSYQGNQEQYF
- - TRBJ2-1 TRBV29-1 TGCAAGACAGACCGGGCGGACAATGAGCAGTTCTTC CKTDRADNEQFF
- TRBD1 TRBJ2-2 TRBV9 TGTGCCAGCAGCGTAGCACAGGGGAAGAACACCGGGGAGCTGTTTTTT CASSVAQGKNTGELFF
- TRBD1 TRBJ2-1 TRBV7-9 TGTGCCAGCAGCCGACAGGGGAAGAATGAGCAGTTCTTC CASSRQGKNEQFF
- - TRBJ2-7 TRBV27 TGTGCCAGCAGTTTATCTCTCAGGACTGGACCGGAGTACTTC CASSLSLRTGPEYF
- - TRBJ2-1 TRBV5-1 TGCGCCAGCAGCTTGGGGCCGGAGGCTGAGCAGTTCTTC CASSLGPEAEQFF
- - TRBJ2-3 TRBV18 TGTGCCAGCTCACCACCTAGCGGTAGCACAGATACGCAGTATTTT CASSPPSGSTDTQYF
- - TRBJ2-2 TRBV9 TGTGCCAGCAGCCCCCGGTCCCCCGGGGAGCTGTTTTTT CASSPRSPGELFF
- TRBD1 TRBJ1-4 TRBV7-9 TGTGCCAGCAGCCGTAGGACAGGGAGGAACGAAAAACTGTTTTTT CASSRRTGRNEKLFF